This T cell receptor (beta chain) derives from a study of cytotoxic CD8 clonotypes in ibrutinib-treated CLL. General observations from the study: Clonality increased at ibrutinib response and stayed stable in sustained remission. At progression, however, it fell back toward baseline. Progressing and sustained-remission patients had different sampling times.

Remarks on this clone: Its antigen is as yet unknown.

The V gene's germline CDR1 is SNHLY and CDR2 FYNNEI. The CDR3 is made up of 14 amino acids. V lost 4 bases and J lost 1, with 11 bases in between. Clones were sequenced by immunoSEQ multiplex PCR, and TCRdb holds only the in-frame ones, with some missing. The sample has 75,000 to 80,000 clones, 70% to 90% seen once. Roughly 2 micrograms of genomic DNA, which was extracted from cryopreserved PBMCs, served as the material used for the TCR beta libraries. The source was PBMCs, collected after 24 months of ibrutinib treatment. The receptor comes from a human donor with chronic lymphocytic leukemia. The chain is built from TRBV2 and TRBJ2-7; D remains ambiguous. The CDR3 DNA reads as TGTGCCAGCAGTGGTAAGGGCCCTTCCTACGAGCAGTACTTC. It yields the protein CASSGKGPSYEQYF.